Only one count was recorded for the clone carrying this T cell receptor beta chain. The sample is drawn from a study of blood T cell repertoires in COVID-19. Turning to the study itself: There were acute and convalescent COVID-19 samples, and they came from the United States, Italy and Spain.

As processed by the authors: Using reference gene primer amplification, nucleated cell counts were estimated. Data came from immunoSEQ multiplex PCR; TCRdb stores just in-frame clones and leaves some out. That table is the source of V, J and clone size, and D and trimming were worked out from the DNA. The table lists 140,000 or so clones, more than 80% of them singletons. V dropped 1 base and J dropped 6 bases, with 12 bases sitting between them. CDR3 length equals 14 residues. Germline CDR1 and CDR2: SGHDT and YYEEEE. The rearrangement uses TRBV5-6 and TRBJ2-3; maybe TRBD2 (5 bases). The sequence came from a human donor in a cohort sampled during active COVID-19. The specimen was peripheral blood. The CDR3: CASSLSTGIDTQYF. CDR3 coding DNA: TGTGCCAGCAGCTTGAGTACGGGGATCGATACGCAGTATTTT. Drawing the rest from reference TRBV5-6 and TRBJ2-3, the complete variable domain is DAGVTQSPTHLIKTRGQQVTLRCSPKSGHDTVSWYQQALGQGPQFIFQYYEEEERQRGNFPDRFSGHQFPNYSSELNVNALLLGDSALYLCASSLSTGIDTQYFGPGTRLTVL.